The sequence of this T cell receptor beta chain was determined in a study of cytomegalovirus exposure and HLA in healthy donors. On the study more broadly: Counted in an early data release were about 85 million unique TCRs from HLA-typed donors. Study conclusions and caveats: Follow-up analysis found HLA locus-dependent TCR association rates, highest for DRB1 and lowest for HLA-C. Productive rates of about 87% or about 30% were seen for most TCR beta V segments in an earlier analysis. Association of a missense DCLRE1C variant with TCR beta V- and J-gene trimming was reported in a later analysis.

As for this clone: Antigen: not known.

PCR employed 60 Vbeta and 13 Jbeta primers. TCRdb's copy holds only in-frame clones and misses some; the assay was immunoSEQ multiplex PCR. The sample holds some 80,000 clones; roughly 79% are singletons and the top ten take approximately 5.6%. This TCR came from a man younger than 35 in good health and CMV-seropositive. The material sequenced was PBMCs.

CDR3 bases: TGTGCCAGCACCTCCCTCGGGCGGGACCCAAGCGGTGAGCAGTTCTTC. It translates to CASTSLGRDPSGEQFF. This sequence joins TRBV28 and TRBJ2-1; a weak D match, TRBD2 (6 bases). The ends were cut back, 7 bases at V and 9 bases at J, with 25 bases in the middle. Germline CDR1 is MDHEN and CDR2 is SYDVKM. This CDR3 has 16 amino acids.